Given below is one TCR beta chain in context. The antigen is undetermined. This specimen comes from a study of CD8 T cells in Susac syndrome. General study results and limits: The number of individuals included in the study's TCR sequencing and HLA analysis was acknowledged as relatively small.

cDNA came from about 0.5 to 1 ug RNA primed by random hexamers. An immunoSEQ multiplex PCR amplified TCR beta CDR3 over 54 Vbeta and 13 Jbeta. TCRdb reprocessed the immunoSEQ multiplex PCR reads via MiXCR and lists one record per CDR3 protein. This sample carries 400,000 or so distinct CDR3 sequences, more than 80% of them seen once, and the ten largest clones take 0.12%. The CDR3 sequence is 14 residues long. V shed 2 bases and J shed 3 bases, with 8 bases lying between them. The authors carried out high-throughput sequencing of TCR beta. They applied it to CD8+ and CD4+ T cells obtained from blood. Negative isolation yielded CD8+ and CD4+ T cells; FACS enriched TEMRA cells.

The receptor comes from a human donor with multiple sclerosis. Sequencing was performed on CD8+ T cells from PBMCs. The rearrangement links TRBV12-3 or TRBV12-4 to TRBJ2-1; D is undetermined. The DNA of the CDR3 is TGTGCCAGCAGTTTATCAGCGTTCTACAATGAGCAGTTCTTC. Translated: CASSLSAFYNEQFF.